This T cell receptor (beta chain) is drawn from a study of T cells of healthy individuals. The CDR3 is made up of 15 amino acids. Unmatched junction bases numbered 5, after V lost 4 bases and J lost 8 bases. Germline CDR1 is SGHRS and CDR2 is YFSETQ. TCRdb fed the 5' RACE reads into MiXCR, producing one record per CDR3 protein. The sample shows roughly 87,000 distinct CDR3 sequences, roughly a sixth of them seen only once. This clonotype was detected only a few times. The chain recombines TRBV5-1 with TRBJ2-1; TRBD2 agrees at 14 bases. This sequence originates from a human donor in good health. The CDR3 protein is CASSEGLAGVDEQFF. The CDR3 nucleotides read TGCGCCAGCAGCGAGGGACTAGCGGGAGTGGATGAGCAGTTCTTC.